The clone carrying this T cell receptor (beta chain) was detected only a few times. Its antigen is unknown. The data belong to a study of cytomegalovirus exposure and HLA in healthy donors. Findings and caveats of the study: Listed as cytomegalovirus-associated were 170 or so TCR beta chains.

Donors likely had unrecorded immune exposures despite being nominally healthy when sampled. The primer mix had 60 Vbeta and 13 Jbeta primers. Some clones are missing from TCRdb's copy, which holds only in-frame ones; the method was immunoSEQ multiplex PCR. The table lists under 200,000 clones, over 60% of them singletons. This CDR3 has 15 residues. The TCR originated in a woman in her fifties or sixties in good health and CMV-seronegative. The chain combines TRBV21-1 with TRBJ2-7; the table gives TRBD1 as D, unverified against the DNA. TRBV21-1 is an annotated pseudogene. The material sequenced was PBMCs. CDR3 coding DNA: TGTGCCAGCGGAAAAACACAGGATCAGGGCTACGAGCAGTACTTC. Amino acids: CASGKTQDQGYEQYF.